This section outlines one TCR beta chain sequence together with its context. Its specificity is unknown. The data were taken from a study of identifying expanded T cells in peripheral blood. Whole-study findings and limits: Approximately 1.1 clones differed between technical replicates, versus about 17 and 20 over time.

No infections or other immune events were documented during collection. The data were produced by immunoSEQ multiplex PCR, yet TCRdb's version contains in-frame clones alone and is incomplete. The sample records some 90,000 clones, roughly 86% being singletons. The V gene lost 6 bases and the J gene lost 1 base, with 13 bases spanning the gap. This CDR3 comprises 14 residues. Germline CDR1 LNHDA, CDR2 SQIVND (reference sequence). The TCR originated in a person aged 18 to 70 in good health. V usage is TRBV19 and J usage is TRBJ2-7; D tentatively fits TRBD1 or TRBD2 (5 bases each). The sequenced sample consisted of blood. The CDR3 sequence is CASRPGTASYEQYF. CDR3 DNA: TGTGCCAGTAGGCCCGGGACCGCTTCCTACGAGCAGTACTTC.